These T cell receptor beta chains were read from a single sample in a study of cytomegalovirus exposure and HLA in healthy donors. TCRdb keeps only in-frame clones here, not all; method: immunoSEQ multiplex PCR. The sample holds 200,000 to 300,000 clones, around 84% seen once. The specimen was PBMCs. The receptors derive from a girl aged 2-9 years in good health and CMV-seronegative. The CDR3 runs from the conserved cysteine through the conserved F or W. Each record gives: clone size, V gene, D gene, J gene, CDR3 DNA, CDR3 protein. D genes are given only for firm matches. For some rows the clone size is stated as once, few or many, or as a class when expanded; others skip it.

clone size: NA; V gene: TRBV5-1; D gene: NA; J gene: TRBJ2-6; CDR3 DNA: TGCGCCAGCAGCTTGCGTGTGACCGGGTTCTCTGGGGCCAACGTCCTGACTTTC; CDR3 protein: CASSLRVTGFSGANVLTF
clone size: NA; V gene: TRBV9; D gene: TRBD2; J gene: TRBJ2-7; CDR3 DNA: TGTGCCAGCAGCGTAGGGACTAGCACTTCCTACGAGCAGTACTTC; CDR3 protein: CASSVGTSTSYEQYF
clone size: NA; V gene: TRBV13; D gene: TRBD2; J gene: TRBJ2-3; CDR3 DNA: TGTGCCAGCGCCTCGATCGGGACTAGCGGGACCGCTAGCACAGATACGCAGTATTTT; CDR3 protein: CASASIGTSGTASTDTQYF
clone size: NA; V gene: TRBV19; D gene: NA; J gene: TRBJ2-7; CDR3 DNA: TGTGCCAGTAGTATGGACGGGAGAGGCTACGAGCAGTACTTC; CDR3 protein: CASSMDGRGYEQYF
clone size: few; V gene: TRBV19; D gene: NA; J gene: TRBJ1-6; CDR3 DNA: TGTGCCAGTAGGACAGCGAGCTCCTATAATTCACCCCTCCACTTT; CDR3 protein: CASRTASSYNSPLHF
clone size: NA; V gene: TRBV5-4; D gene: TRBD2; J gene: TRBJ2-7; CDR3 DNA: TGTGCCAGCAGCCTAGCGGGAGGGGATGAGCAGTACTTC; CDR3 protein: CASSLAGGDEQYF
clone size: NA; V gene: TRBV30; D gene: TRBD2; J gene: TRBJ2-7; CDR3 DNA: TGTGCCTGGAGCCCCTTGAGGGCTAGCGGGCTCTACGAGCAGTACTTC; CDR3 protein: CAWSPLRASGLYEQYF
clone size: NA; V gene: TRBV5-1; D gene: NA; J gene: TRBJ1-2; CDR3 DNA: TGCGCCAGCAGCCCGGGGGGGGGAGACTATGGCTACACCTTC; CDR3 protein: CASSPGGGDYGYTF
clone size: NA; V gene: TRBV2; D gene: NA; J gene: TRBJ2-2; CDR3 DNA: TGTGCCAGCAGAGACCGGATGGAGGGGGCTATCGGGGAGCTGTTTTTT; CDR3 protein: CASRDRMEGAIGELFF
clone size: NA; V gene: TRBV12-5; D gene: NA; J gene: TRBJ1-2; CDR3 DNA: TGTGCTAGTGGTACGGGTGATTTCTATGGCTACACCTTC; CDR3 protein: CASGTGDFYGYTF
clone size: NA; V gene: TRBV27; D gene: TRBD2; J gene: TRBJ2-2; CDR3 DNA: TGTGCCAGCAGTTTACGGGGGGACCAGGGACTGGCGAACACCGGGGAGCTGTTTTTT; CDR3 protein: CASSLRGDQGLANTGELFF
clone size: NA; V gene: TRBV6-5; D gene: TRBD2; J gene: TRBJ2-3; CDR3 DNA: TGTGCCAGCCCTTCGGGGGGGCTAACAGATACGCAGTATTTT; CDR3 protein: CASPSGGLTDTQYF
clone size: NA; V gene: TRBV5-4; D gene: TRBD2; J gene: TRBJ2-3; CDR3 DNA: TGTGCCAGCAGCTCCGACGGGGGGATAATCGCAGATACGCAGTATTTT; CDR3 protein: CASSSDGGIIADTQYF
clone size: NA; V gene: TRBV10-2; D gene: TRBD1; J gene: TRBJ1-2; CDR3 DNA: TGCGCCAGCAGTGACACAGGGGAGGTTAGGGGCTACACCTTC; CDR3 protein: CASSDTGEVRGYTF
clone size: NA; V gene: TRBV19; D gene: NA; J gene: TRBJ1-2; CDR3 DNA: TGTGCCAGTAGTCCCCAGGGAAGTCCTAACTATGGCTACACCTTC; CDR3 protein: CASSPQGSPNYGYTF
clone size: NA; V gene: TRBV7-9; D gene: TRBD1; J gene: TRBJ2-5; CDR3 DNA: TGTGCCAGCAGCTTCCCAGGGGGCATCGAGACCCAGTACTTC; CDR3 protein: CASSFPGGIETQYF
clone size: NA; V gene: TRBV19; D gene: TRBD1; J gene: TRBJ2-7; CDR3 DNA: TGTGCCAGTAGTATTTTGGGACAGGGAAAGTACGAGCAGTACTTC; CDR3 protein: CASSILGQGKYEQYF
clone size: NA; V gene: TRBV6-1; D gene: TRBD2; J gene: TRBJ2-7; CDR3 DNA: TGTGCCAGCAGGGGAGGGGCAAAGGCCTCCTACGAGCAGTACTTC; CDR3 protein: CASRGGAKASYEQYF
clone size: few; V gene: TRBV19; D gene: NA; J gene: TRBJ1-5; CDR3 DNA: TGTGCCAGTAGTGAGAATTTTCAGCCCCAGCATTTT; CDR3 protein: CASSENFQPQHF
clone size: once; V gene: TRBV18; D gene: NA; J gene: TRBJ1-5; CDR3 DNA: TGTGCCAGCTCACCACAGGGGTTCAATCAGCCCCAGCATTTT; CDR3 protein: CASSPQGFNQPQHF
clone size: NA; V gene: TRBV4-2; D gene: NA; J gene: TRBJ1-2; CDR3 DNA: TGTGCCAGCAGCCAAGATTTGGGGACAATACTCTATGGCTACACCTTC; CDR3 protein: CASSQDLGTILYGYTF
clone size: few; V gene: TRBV11-2; D gene: TRBD2; J gene: TRBJ2-4; CDR3 DNA: TGTGCCAGCAGCGGCCAGCGGGGGGGAAACATTCAGTACTTC; CDR3 protein: CASSGQRGGNIQYF
clone size: NA; V gene: TRBV19; D gene: TRBD2; J gene: TRBJ2-1; CDR3 DNA: TGTGCCAGTAGTGGACGGACTAGCGGGAGAGTGAACAATGAGCAGTTCTTC; CDR3 protein: CASSGRTSGRVNNEQFF
clone size: NA; V gene: TRBV6-6; D gene: TRBD1; J gene: TRBJ1-5; CDR3 DNA: TGTGCCAGCAGTGCTGACAGGGGAGGCTCCAATCAGCCCCAGCATTTT; CDR3 protein: CASSADRGGSNQPQHF
clone size: NA; V gene: TRBV5-4; D gene: TRBD2; J gene: TRBJ2-7; CDR3 DNA: TGTGCCAGCAGCTTGGCTAGCGGGTTAATCTACGAGCAGTACTTC; CDR3 protein: CASSLASGLIYEQYF
clone size: NA; V gene: TRBV7-8; D gene: TRBD2; J gene: TRBJ2-2; CDR3 DNA: TGTGCCAGCAGCTTAAGGGGACTAGCGGGAGAGGAATGGGAGCTGTTTTTT; CDR3 protein: CASSLRGLAGEEWELFF
clone size: NA; V gene: TRBV5-1; D gene: NA; J gene: TRBJ2-3; CDR3 DNA: TGCGCCAGCAGCTCTAGCACAGATACGCAGTATTTT; CDR3 protein: CASSSSTDTQYF
clone size: NA; V gene: TRBV11-2; D gene: TRBD1; J gene: TRBJ2-7; CDR3 DNA: TGTGCCAGCAGCTTAGGCGGACAGGGGAGGGGTTACGAGCAGTACTTC; CDR3 protein: CASSLGGQGRGYEQYF
clone size: NA; V gene: TRBV6-5; D gene: NA; J gene: TRBJ2-7; CDR3 DNA: TGTGCCAGCCACGGGGACACTTCCTACGAGCAGTACTTC; CDR3 protein: CASHGDTSYEQYF
clone size: NA; V gene: TRBV12-5; D gene: TRBD1; J gene: TRBJ1-1; CDR3 DNA: TGTGCTAGTGGCTTGACAGGGGACCGCACTGAAGCTTTCTTT; CDR3 protein: CASGLTGDRTEAFF
clone size: NA; V gene: TRBV21-1; D gene: NA; J gene: TRBJ1-2; CDR3 DNA: TGTGCCAGCAAAGTTGACAGGTCCTATGGCTACACCTTC; CDR3 protein: CASKVDRSYGYTF
clone size: NA; V gene: TRBV7-8; D gene: TRBD2; J gene: TRBJ2-1; CDR3 DNA: TGTGCCAGCAGCCTCCTAGCGGGGACTGAGCAGTTCTTC; CDR3 protein: CASSLLAGTEQFF
clone size: NA; V gene: TRBV2; D gene: NA; J gene: TRBJ2-3; CDR3 DNA: TGTGCCAGCTCTCAGGCGGGTTTAGTAGGGGATACGCAGTATTTT; CDR3 protein: CASSQAGLVGDTQYF
clone size: NA; V gene: TRBV29-1; D gene: TRBD1; J gene: TRBJ2-5; CDR3 DNA: TGCAGCGTTGATGGGACAGGTCGTAGTCAGTACTTC; CDR3 protein: CSVDGTGRSQYF
clone size: NA; V gene: TRBV19; D gene: TRBD2; J gene: TRBJ2-3; CDR3 DNA: TGTGCCAGTAGCGTGACTAGCATCAGGCAAGATACGCAGTATTTT; CDR3 protein: CASSVTSIRQDTQYF
clone size: NA; V gene: TRBV27; D gene: NA; J gene: TRBJ2-5; CDR3 DNA: TGTGCCAGCAGGCCCCAGCAAAAAAAGTGGCCGGGGGAGACCCAGTACTTC; CDR3 protein: CASRPQQKKWPGETQYF
clone size: NA; V gene: TRBV5-1; D gene: TRBD1; J gene: TRBJ2-3; CDR3 DNA: TGCGCCAGCAGCTTGCGTGGGACAGGGGGTAGCACAGATACGCAGTATTTT; CDR3 protein: CASSLRGTGGSTDTQYF
clone size: NA; V gene: TRBV30; D gene: NA; J gene: TRBJ2-7; CDR3 DNA: TGTGCCTGGAGTGTAGGCGGGGCGCCCTCCTACGAGCAGTACTTC; CDR3 protein: CAWSVGGAPSYEQYF
clone size: NA; V gene: TRBV7-8; D gene: TRBD1; J gene: TRBJ1-5; CDR3 DNA: TGTGCCAGCAGCTTAGGGCCGACAGGGTTACGGCAGCCCCAGCATTTT; CDR3 protein: CASSLGPTGLRQPQHF
clone size: NA; V gene: TRBV2; D gene: NA; J gene: TRBJ2-2; CDR3 DNA: TGTGCCAGCAGTGATAGAAGGGGCACCGGGGAGCTGTTTTTT; CDR3 protein: CASSDRRGTGELFF